The clone carrying this T cell receptor beta chain has more than one count but fewer than ten. Antigen unknown. Germline-derived CDR1 and CDR2 are MNHEY and SMNVEV (reference sequence). Unmatched junction bases numbered 10, after V lost 3 bases and J lost 1 base. CDR3 size: 18 residues. Repertoires were generated with immunoSEQ multiplex PCR, while TCRdb's copy carries only in-frame clones and drops some. This table has around 150,000 clones, 75% to 90% appearing once. The data were taken from a study of T cell responses to AZD1222 COVID-19 vaccine. Study results and limitations: Every sample of the repertoires postdated the peak T cell response.

The chain is built from TRBV27 and TRBJ2-2, with TRBD1 matching 8 bases. This sequence was found in an adult in good health. The source material was peripheral blood, sampled on day 0 of AZD1222 vaccination. The CDR3 loop is CASSFRQGSPVNTGELFF. CDR3 coding DNA: TGTGCCAGCAGTTTCCGACAGGGGTCTCCTGTGAACACCGGGGAGCTGTTTTTT.